The 19 T cell receptor beta chains below come from one sample, sequenced in a study of T cell clonotyping in hematopoietic cell transplantation. This table comes from immunoSEQ multiplex PCR, and its TCRdb copy is limited to in-frame clones, with some not included. The table lists 15,000 to 20,000 clones, 71% of them singletons. Material for sequencing was peripheral blood mononuclear cells. These receptors came from a woman in her sixties in good health. Some clones in this sample may be carry-over from other donors' samples.

The genes are TRBV30 and TRBJ2-5; 9 bases agree with TRBD2. From germline, CDR1 is GTSNPN and CDR2 SVGIG (reference sequence). Trimming at V came to 3 bases and at J to 5 bases, leaving 10 bases not matched to a gene. This CDR3 is 15 amino acids long. This chain's CDR3 is CAWRKLAGNGETQYF. Here the CDR3 DNA reads TGTGCCTGGAGGAAGCTAGCGGGAAATGGCGAGACCCAGTACTTC. The whole variable domain, filled in from reference TRBV30 and TRBJ2-5, reads SQTIHQWPATLVQPVGSPLSLECTVEGTSNPNLYWYRQAAGRGLQLLFYSVGIGQISSEVPQNLSASRPQDRQFILSSKKLLLSDSGFYLCAWRKLAGNGETQYFGPGTRLLVL.

V usage is TRBV27 and J usage is TRBJ2-7; tentatively, D is TRBD2 (5 bases). This CDR3 is built from 13 residues. The V gene lost 5 bases and the J gene lost 3 bases, with 11 bases spanning the gap. CDR1 and CDR2 from the germline V gene are MNHEY and SMNVEV (reference sequence). CDR3 region: CASSLVEGYEQYF. In nucleotides, the CDR3 is TGTGCCAGCAGTCTCGTAGAGGGCTACGAGCAGTACTTC.

This clone came up a few times. The genes are TRBV5-1 and TRBJ2-7, with 10 nucleotides matching TRBD1. This CDR3 has 17 amino acids. V trimming: 4 bases; J trimming: 1 base; junction bases outside the gene matches: 11. The germline V gene encodes CDR1 SGHRS and CDR2 YFSETQ. CDR3 nucleotides: TGCGCCAGCAGCCGATCGGGGGGACAGGGGACTTCCTACGAGCAGTACTTC. Its translation is CASSRSGGQGTSYEQYF.

CDR3 nucleotide sequence: TGTGCCAGCCGGACAGGCCAGAATCAGCCCCAGCATTTT. The encoded protein is CASRTGQNQPQHF. The chain couples TRBV28 to TRBJ1-5, with 7 nucleotides matching TRBD1. The CDR3 contains 13 residues. V gave up 8 bases and J gave up 4 bases; unmatched junction bases: 5. From germline, CDR1 is MDHEN and CDR2 SYDVKM.

The V gene is TRBV5-1, the J gene TRBJ2-3; D is uncertain. Germline V CDR1 and CDR2: SGHRS, YFSETQ. The V and J ends lost 5 bases and 5 bases respectively, with 6 bases between them. The CDR3 extends over 11 amino acids. The CDR3 region is CASRNEDTQYF. In DNA form, the CDR3 reads TGCGCCAGCAGAAACGAAGATACGCAGTATTTT.

The chain carries TRBV30 and TRBJ1-6; 11 nucleotides agree with TRBD1. The CDR3 is made up of 16 amino acids. CDR1 GTSNPN and CDR2 SVGIG come from the germline V gene (reference sequence). J gave up 6 bases and V 8 bases, and 12 bases lay outside the gene matches. CDR3 coding DNA: TGTGCCGGCATGGGTGAGGACAGGGGGCTTAATTCACCCCTCCACTTT. This sequence encodes CAGMGEDRGLNSPLHF.

This rearrangement joins TRBV7-1 to TRBJ2-2; maybe TRBD2 (5 bases). TRBV7-1 is flagged as an ORF with uncertain function. The CDR3 runs to 14 residues. Trimming stripped 8 bases from V and 4 bases from J, with 14 bases between. This CDR3 reads CASLRGRSTGELFF. The CDR3 DNA is TGTGCCAGCCTACGGGGTCGTTCCACCGGGGAGCTGTTTTTT.

The chain combines TRBV27 with TRBJ1-5; 9 nucleotides match TRBD1. CDR1 MNHEY and CDR2 SMNVEV come from the germline V gene (reference sequence). The J segment lost 2 bases and the V segment lost 4 bases, leaving 3 bases of the junction unmatched. The CDR3 loop spans 15 amino acids. The chain's CDR3 is CASSWTGEGNQPQHF. As DNA, the CDR3 is TGTGCCAGCAGTTGGACAGGGGAGGGCAATCAGCCCCAGCATTTT.

The chain carries TRBV7-2 and TRBJ1-5, with D possibly matching TRBD1 (5 bases). The CDR3 has 15 residues. CDR1 is SGHTA and CDR2 is FQGNSA in the germline V gene. The V end lost 1 base, the J end lost 2 bases, and 9 bases lay between the germline ends. The CDR3 is CASSLVIQGNQPQHF. Here the CDR3 DNA reads TGTGCCAGCAGCTTAGTAATACAGGGCAATCAGCCCCAGCATTTT.

The chain has TRBV28 and TRBJ2-2; 7 nucleotides agree with TRBD1. Germline V lookup: CDR1 MDHEN, CDR2 SYDVKM. The J segment lost 3 bases and the V segment lost 6 bases, leaving 7 bases of the junction unmatched. The CDR3 is 15 amino acids. CDR3 residues: CASRPPGQYTGELFF. The CDR3 bases are TGTGCCAGCAGACCTCCGGGACAGTACACCGGGGAGCTGTTTTTT.

A single count supports this clone. The rearrangement uses TRBV7-9 and TRBJ2-3; 9 bases are shared with TRBD1. Unmatched junction bases numbered 11, after V lost 5 bases and J lost 5 bases. The germline V gene has CDR1 SEHNR and CDR2 FQNEAQ (reference sequence). The CDR3 consists of 16 residues. The CDR3 region is CASSRTTGGWLDTQYF. The CDR3 region has the DNA TGTGCCAGCAGCCGAACAACAGGGGGCTGGTTAGATACGCAGTATTTT. Full variable domain (rest looked up from reference TRBV7-9 and TRBJ2-3): DTGVSQNPRHKITKRGQNVTFRCDPISEHNRLYWYRQTLGQGPEFLTYFQNEAQLEKSRLLSDRFSAERPKGSFSTLEIQRTEQGDSAMYLCASSRTTGGWLDTQYFGPGTRLTVL.

This rearrangement joins TRBV27 to TRBJ2-7, with TRBD1 as a possible D gene (5 bases). This CDR3 has 14 amino acids. CDR1 and CDR2 (germline): MNHEY, SMNVEV (reference sequence). Trimming removed 3 bases from V and 7 bases from J, with 16 bases in between. The CDR3 is CASSFLTDPREQYF. CDR3 sequence (DNA): TGTGCCAGCAGTTTCTTGACAGATCCTAGGGAGCAGTACTTC.

CDR3 DNA: TGTGCCAGCAGCAGGGCCCGGGAGTACGAGCAGTACTTC. Translation gives CASSRAREYEQYF. V is TRBV7-2 and J is TRBJ2-7, with a possible D match to TRBD2 (6 bases). Germline CDR1 and CDR2: SGHTA and FQGNSA. This CDR3 is 13 amino acids long. Trimming left V 5 bases short and J 4 bases short, with 12 bases between.

A single count supports this clone. The chain recombines TRBV7-2 with TRBJ2-7; TRBD2 matches at 12 bases. Germline CDR1 and CDR2: SGHTA and FQGNSA. CDR3 length equals 14 residues. The junction had 3 bases not matched to a gene; V was cut back by 5 bases and J by 4 bases. The DNA of the CDR3 is TGTGCCAGCAGCGTGACTAGCGGGAGTTACGAGCAGTACTTC. Translating it yields CASSVTSGSYEQYF.

This clone was seen a single time. The chain combines TRBV27 with TRBJ2-7, with 8 positions matching TRBD2. J was trimmed by 0 bases and V by 6 bases; bases with no gene match: 7. This CDR3 is built from 15 residues. Germline-derived CDR1 and CDR2 are MNHEY and SMNVEV (reference sequence). CDR3 nucleotide sequence: TGTGCCAGCAGCCTTTTAGCGGGGAGCTCCTACGAGCAGTACTTC. This gives the protein CASSLLAGSSYEQYF.

The rearrangement uses TRBV4-1 and TRBJ2-1; TRBD2 agrees at 9 bases. Trimming took 3 bases from V and 0 from J; bases not matched to a gene: 6. The germline V gene encodes CDR1 MGHRA and CDR2 YSYEKL. CDR3 length equals 17 residues. CDR3 nucleotide sequence: TGCGCCAGCAGCCAGCCCTTAGCGGGGGACTCCTACAATGAGCAGTTCTTC. Translating it yields CASSQPLAGDSYNEQFF.

The chain joins TRBV4-1 to TRBJ1-5, with a possible D match to TRBD1 (5 bases). The CDR3 sequence is 15 residues long. The ends were cut back, 0 bases at V and 5 bases at J, with 11 bases in the middle. Germline V CDR1 and CDR2: MGHRA, YSYEKL. The CDR3 spells CASSQDLGGDQPQHF. The CDR3 nucleotides are TGCGCCAGCAGCCAAGATCTGGGGGGGGATCAGCCCCAGCATTTT.

This clone was observed a single time. The chain links TRBV4-2 to TRBJ1-4; D is possibly TRBD1 (5 bases). Germline CDR1 reads LGHNA; CDR2 reads YNFKEQ. There are 14 residues in the CDR3. Trimming took off 7 bases at V and 3 bases at J, with 12 bases between the two ends. This CDR3 is CASKWGISNEKLFF. The CDR3 DNA reads TGTGCCAGCAAATGGGGGATATCTAATGAAAAACTGTTTTTT.

The chain is built from TRBV4-3 and TRBJ2-7; 10 bases line up with TRBD2. The J segment lost 7 bases and the V segment lost 0 bases, leaving 6 bases of the junction unmatched. Germline loops: CDR1 LGHNA, CDR2 YSLEER. The CDR3 sequence is 15 residues long. CDR3 amino acids: CASSQDSSGGMEQYF. The CDR3 nucleotides read TGCGCCAGCAGCCAAGATTCTAGCGGGGGTATGGAGCAGTACTTC.